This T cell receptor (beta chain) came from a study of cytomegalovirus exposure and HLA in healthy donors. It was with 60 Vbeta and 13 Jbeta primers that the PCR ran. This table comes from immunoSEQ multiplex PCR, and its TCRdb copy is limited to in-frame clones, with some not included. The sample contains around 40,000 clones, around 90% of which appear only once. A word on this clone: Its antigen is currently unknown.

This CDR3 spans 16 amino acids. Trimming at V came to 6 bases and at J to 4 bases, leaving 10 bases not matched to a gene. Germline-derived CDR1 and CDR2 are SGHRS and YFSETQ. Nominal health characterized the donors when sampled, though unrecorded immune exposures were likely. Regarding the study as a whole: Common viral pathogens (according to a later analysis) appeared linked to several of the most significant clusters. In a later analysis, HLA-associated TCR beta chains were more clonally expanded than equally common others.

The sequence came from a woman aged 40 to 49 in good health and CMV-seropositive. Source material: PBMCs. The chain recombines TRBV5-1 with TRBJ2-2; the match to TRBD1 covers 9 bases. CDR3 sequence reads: CASTLVGQGLTGELFF. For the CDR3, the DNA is TGCGCCAGCACCCTAGTGGGACAGGGACTCACCGGGGAGCTGTTTTTT.